This T cell receptor beta chain was identified during a study of blood T cell repertoires in COVID-19. The wider study: Collection of acute and convalescent COVID-19 samples took place in the United States, Italy and Spain. Sources were T cells, B-cell-depleted T cells, or PBMCs; the material itself was cDNA or gDNA.

Across under 25 US areas, participants ranged in age from about 18 to 89 years. Participants' reported clinical history set cohort assignment. Germline loops: CDR1 SGHAT, CDR2 FQNNGV. CDR3 length: 11 residues. V lost 4 bases, J lost 3 bases, and 2 bases lay in between. Clones were read by immunoSEQ multiplex PCR, and TCRdb kept only the in-frame ones, dropping some. The table shows around 250,000 clones, with more than 85% occurring only once. This TCR was recovered from a middle-aged man who had been exposed to COVID-19. The material sequenced was PBMCs or T cells enriched from blood (not recorded which). V gene TRBV11-2 combines with J gene TRBJ2-3; no reliable D call. Written as DNA, the CDR3 is TGTGCCAGCAGCTCTACAGATACGCAGTATTTT. Its protein is CASSSTDTQYF.